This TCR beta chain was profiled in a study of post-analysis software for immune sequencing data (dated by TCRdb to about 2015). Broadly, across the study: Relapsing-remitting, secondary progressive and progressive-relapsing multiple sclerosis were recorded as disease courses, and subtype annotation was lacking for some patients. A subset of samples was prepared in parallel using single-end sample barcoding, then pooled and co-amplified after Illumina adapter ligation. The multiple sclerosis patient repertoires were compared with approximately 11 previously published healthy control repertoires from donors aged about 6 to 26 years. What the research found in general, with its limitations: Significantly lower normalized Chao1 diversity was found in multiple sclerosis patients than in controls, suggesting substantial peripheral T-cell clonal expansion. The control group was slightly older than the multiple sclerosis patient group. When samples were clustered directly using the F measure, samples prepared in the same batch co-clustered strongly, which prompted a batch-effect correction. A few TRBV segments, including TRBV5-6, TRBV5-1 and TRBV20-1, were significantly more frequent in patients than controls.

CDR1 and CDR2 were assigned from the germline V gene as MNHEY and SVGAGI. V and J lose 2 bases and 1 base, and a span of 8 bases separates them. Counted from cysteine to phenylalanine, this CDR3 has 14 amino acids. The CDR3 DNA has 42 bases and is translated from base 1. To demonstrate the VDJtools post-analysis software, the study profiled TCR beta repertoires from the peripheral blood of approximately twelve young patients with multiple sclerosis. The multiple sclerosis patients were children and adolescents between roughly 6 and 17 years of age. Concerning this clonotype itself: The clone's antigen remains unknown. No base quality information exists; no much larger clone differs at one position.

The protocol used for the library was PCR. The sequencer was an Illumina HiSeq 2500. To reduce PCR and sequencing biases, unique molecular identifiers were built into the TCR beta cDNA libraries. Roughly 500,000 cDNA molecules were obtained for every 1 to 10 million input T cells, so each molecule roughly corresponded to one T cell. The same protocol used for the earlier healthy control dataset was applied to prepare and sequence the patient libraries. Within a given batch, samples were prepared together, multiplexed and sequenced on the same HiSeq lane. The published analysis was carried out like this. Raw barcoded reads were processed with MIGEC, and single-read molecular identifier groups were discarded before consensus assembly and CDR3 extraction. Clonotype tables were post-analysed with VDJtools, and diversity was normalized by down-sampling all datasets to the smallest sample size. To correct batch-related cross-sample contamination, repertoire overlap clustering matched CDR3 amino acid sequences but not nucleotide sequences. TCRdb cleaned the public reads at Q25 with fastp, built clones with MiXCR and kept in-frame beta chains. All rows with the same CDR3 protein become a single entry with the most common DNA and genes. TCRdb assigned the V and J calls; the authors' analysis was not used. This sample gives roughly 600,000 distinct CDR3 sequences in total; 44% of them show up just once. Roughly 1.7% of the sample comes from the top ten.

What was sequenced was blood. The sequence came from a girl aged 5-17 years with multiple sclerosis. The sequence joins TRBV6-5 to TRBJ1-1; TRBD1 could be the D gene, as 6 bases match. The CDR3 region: CASSYGGQNTEAFF. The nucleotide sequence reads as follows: TGTGCCAGCAGTTACGGGGGCCAGAACACTGAAGCTTTCTTT.